Listed here are 24 T cell receptor beta chains from one sample, sequenced in a study of blood T cell repertoires in COVID-19. Method: immunoSEQ multiplex PCR; TCRdb's copy keeps in-frame clones and lacks some. This table has around 84,000 clones, about four fifths appearing once. Material for sequencing was peripheral blood. These receptor sequences come from a woman aged 40 to 50 with active or convalescent COVID-19.

The chain has TRBV7-9 and TRBJ2-1; 12 bases map to TRBD2. Germline V gene sequence: CDR1 SEHNR, CDR2 FQNEAQ (reference sequence). This CDR3 is 18 amino acids long. Trimming cost V 5 bases and J 3 bases; bases outside gene matches: 11. CDR3 sequence (DNA): TGTGCCAGCAGCCCCCGGGCTAGCGGGAGGGCAGGCTACAATGAGCAGTTCTTC. Amino acid sequence: CASSPRASGRAGYNEQFF.

J is TRBJ1-5 and V is TRBV2; TRBD1 is a possible D gene (5 bases). CDR1 and CDR2 (germline): SNHLY, FYNNEI. The V gene lost 1 base and the J gene lost 5 bases, with 9 bases spanning the gap. CDR3 length: 14 amino acids. The CDR3 is CASSEGGGDQPQHF. DNA for the CDR3: TGTGCCAGCAGTGAAGGGGGAGGGGATCAGCCCCAGCATTTT.

The J gene is TRBJ2-2, the V gene TRBV2; the D is unclear. Trimming stripped 4 bases from V and 1 base from J, with 7 bases between. This CDR3 spans 14 amino acids. Germline lookup yields CDR1 SNHLY and CDR2 FYNNEI. CDR3 sequence: CASSVVRNTGELFF. As DNA, the CDR3 is TGTGCCAGCAGTGTCGTTAGGAACACCGGGGAGCTGTTTTTT. Combining the CDR3 with reference TRBV2 and TRBJ2-2 gives the whole variable domain EPEVTQTPSHQVTQMGQEVILRCVPISNHLYFYWYRQILGQKVEFLVSFYNNEISEKSEIFDDQFSVERPDGSNFTLKIRSTKLEDSAMYFCASSVVRNTGELFFGEGSRLTVL.

The CDR3 loop is CASSLKSGNTIYF. The CDR3, as DNA: TGTGCCAGCAGTTTAAAGTCGGGGAACACCATATATTTT. V usage is TRBV12-3 or TRBV12-4 and J usage is TRBJ1-3; D is ambiguous. The length of the CDR3 is 13 residues. The V and J ends lost 2 bases and 7 bases respectively, with 9 bases between them.

This chain uses TRBV5-1 with TRBJ1-6, with TRBD1 as a possible D gene (6 bases). This CDR3 has 12 amino acids. Trimming took 3 bases from V and 16 from J, leaving 14 bases between them. Germline V gene data show CDR1 as SGHRS and CDR2 as YFSETQ. CDR3 in amino acids: CASSSNGGLLHF. CDR3 nucleotide sequence: TGCGCCAGCAGCTCCAATGGGGGCCTTCTCCACTTT.

The J gene is TRBJ2-1, the V gene TRBV7-2; TRBD2 might be the D (6 bases). Looked up from germline, CDR1 is SGHTA and CDR2 is FQGNSA. The CDR3 contains 15 residues. V lost 3 bases and J 6 bases, leaving 15 bases between the germline ends. The DNA for the CDR3 is TGTGCCAGCAGCTTCGTAGCGGAGGTACTCAATGAGCAGTTCTTC. It encodes CASSFVAEVLNEQFF.

This clone was detected once. The CDR3 sequence is CASSQHYVGQGGYGYTF. CDR3 sequence (DNA): TGCGCCAGCAGCCAACATTATGTGGGACAGGGGGGCTATGGCTACACCTTC. The V call is TRBV4-3, the J call TRBJ1-2, with 11 nucleotides matching TRBD1. Losses at the gene ends were 2 bases for V and 4 bases for J; bases not matched to a gene: 9. Germline CDR1 is LGHNA and CDR2 is YSLEER. The CDR3 sequence is 17 residues long.

V usage is TRBV7-2 and J usage is TRBJ2-1; maybe TRBD1 (6 bases). The CDR3 spans 13 residues. The V and J ends lost 5 bases and 5 bases respectively, with 10 bases between them. Germline assignment: CDR1 SGHTA and CDR2 FQGNSA. DNA for the CDR3: TGTGCCAGCAGCCGACAGGTCAACAATGAGCAGTTCTTC. It encodes CASSRQVNNEQFF.

The chain links TRBV6-5 to TRBJ1-6; D possibly corresponds to TRBD1 (5 bases). This CDR3 has 15 amino acids. Between the trimmed V and J ends, which lost 0 bases and 3 bases, there was a span of 6 bases. Per the germline V gene, CDR1 is MNHEY and CDR2 is SVGAGI. CDR3 sequence: CASSYSQGYNSPLHF. CDR3 in DNA: TGTGCCAGCAGTTACTCGCAGGGCTATAATTCACCCCTCCACTTT.

This rearrangement joins TRBV7-3 to TRBJ2-1, with 7 bases fitting TRBD1. This CDR3 has 15 residues. CDR1 is SGHTA and CDR2 is FQGTGA in the germline V gene. V dropped 0 bases and J dropped 8; count of bases not matched to a gene: 7. The CDR3 region is CASSLTAQGVHEQFF. The CDR3 DNA sequence: TGTGCCAGCAGCTTAACGGCGCAGGGGGTCCATGAGCAGTTCTTC.

This sequence joins TRBV6-5 and TRBJ2-5; possible D gene TRBD1, 6 bases. The CDR3 loop spans 14 amino acids. Germline V gene data show CDR1 as MNHEY and CDR2 as SVGAGI. V lost 4 bases, J lost 1 base, and 10 bases lay in between. CDR3 protein: CASSFQGSQETQYF. The DNA of the CDR3 is TGTGCCAGCAGTTTTCAGGGGTCCCAAGAGACCCAGTACTTC.

The rearrangement joins TRBV3-1 (or the pseudogene TRBV3-2) to TRBJ2-2; no definite D call. The ends were cut back, 1 base at V and 5 bases at J, with 8 bases in the middle. Germline V gene data show CDR1 as LGHDT and CDR2 as YNNKEL (reference sequence). This CDR3 spans 14 amino acids. The DNA for the CDR3 is TGTGCCAGCAGCCAAGCGCAGGTTACCGGGGAGCTGTTTTTT. This translates into CASSQAQVTGELFF.

This sequence joins TRBV10-3 and TRBJ2-1, with TRBD2 matching over 13 bases. Germline CDR1 ENHRY, CDR2 SYGVKD. CDR3 length: 16 amino acids. The trim removed 3 bases at V and 9 bases at J, leaving 8 bases unmatched. The CDR3: CAISDPGLAGVSEQFF. Here the CDR3 DNA reads TGTGCCATCAGTGACCCCGGACTAGCGGGAGTCAGTGAGCAGTTCTTC.

This chain uses TRBV7-2 with TRBJ2-5, with 8 nucleotides matching TRBD1. After removal of 8 bases from V and 6 bases from J, the junction contained 8 bases not matched to a gene. The CDR3 totals 13 residues. Germline V gene sequence: CDR1 SGHTA, CDR2 FQGNSA. As DNA, the CDR3 is TGTGCCAGCGGACAGGGACCCTTACAGACCCAGTACTTC. Translated: CASGQGPLQTQYF. Together with reference TRBV7-2 and TRBJ2-5, the CDR3 gives the full variable domain: GAGVSQSPSNKVTEKGKDVELRCDPISGHTALYWYRQSLGQGLEFLIYFQGNSAPDKSGLPSDRFSAERTGGSVSTLTIQRTQQEDSAVYLCASGQGPLQTQYFGPGTRLLVL.

The rearrangement uses TRBV11-2 and TRBJ1-5, with 8 bases fitting TRBD1. This CDR3 region has 13 residues. V was clipped by 3 bases and J by 7 bases; unmatched bases: 2. Germline CDR1 is SGHAT and CDR2 is FQNNGV. DNA of the CDR3: TGTGCCAGCAGCTTTGGACAGGGACAGCCCCAGCATTTT. Translation gives CASSFGQGQPQHF.

This clone has only one observation. The chain carries TRBV9 and TRBJ2-3; TRBD2 agrees at 10 bases. Germline assignment: CDR1 SGDLS and CDR2 YYNGEE. The CDR3 spans 15 residues. V lost 0 bases and J lost 3; bases outside the gene matches: 1. This CDR3 is CASSVGGLATDTQYF. In nucleotides, the CDR3 is TGTGCCAGCAGCGTAGGGGGACTAGCGACAGATACGCAGTATTTT.

This rearrangement joins TRBV11-1 to TRBJ2-5; TRBD1 aligns across 7 bases. Unmatched junction bases numbered 1, after V lost 5 bases and J lost 1 base. CDR3 length: 13 residues. CDR1 and CDR2 (germline): SGHAT, FQDESV (reference sequence). CDR3: CASSRQGQETQYF. DNA for the CDR3: TGTGCCAGCAGCAGACAGGGCCAAGAGACCCAGTACTTC.

The CDR3 spells CASSLVATTDTQYF. In nucleotides, the CDR3 is TGTGCCAGCAGCTTAGTTGCTACCACAGATACGCAGTATTTT. The chain employs TRBV11-2 and TRBJ2-3; no reliable D call. The CDR3 spans 14 residues. With 1 base removed from V and 2 bases from J, the gap between germline ends came to 7 bases. Germline loops: CDR1 SGHAT, CDR2 FQNNGV. The full variable domain, with the rest looked up from reference TRBV11-2 and TRBJ2-3, is EAGVAQSPRYKIIEKRQSVAFWCNPISGHATLYWYQQILGQGPKLLIQFQNNGVVDDSQLPKDRFSAERLKGVDSTLKIQPAKLEDSAVYLCASSLVATTDTQYFGPGTRLTVL.

The genes are TRBV28 and TRBJ2-1; TRBD2 matches at 10 bases. Trimming removed 8 bases from V and 8 bases from J; junction bases left unmatched: 15. Germline V lookup: CDR1 MDHEN, CDR2 SYDVKM. CDR3 length: 16 residues. Here the CDR3 reads CASAFGVSGRKDEQFF. In DNA form, the CDR3 reads TGTGCCAGCGCTTTTGGGGTTAGCGGGAGGAAGGATGAGCAGTTCTTC.

Turning to this clone: Other DNA sequences in the sample encode the same CDR3. V and J are TRBV7-3 and TRBJ2-3; D gene ambiguous. Germline V lookup: CDR1 SGHTA, CDR2 FQGTGA. The CDR3 extends over 12 amino acids. V lost 4 bases to trimming and J lost 0 bases, with 2 bases between them. The CDR3: CASSSSTDTQYF. DNA for the CDR3: TGTGCCAGCAGCTCGAGCACAGATACGCAGTATTTT.

The rearrangement links TRBV3-1 (or the pseudogene TRBV3-2) to TRBJ2-3; the match to TRBD2 covers 12 bases. The CDR3 length is 16 residues. With V trimmed by 1 base and J by 9 bases, 8 bases remained unmatched. In germline, CDR1 is LGHDT, CDR2 YNNKEL (reference sequence). The CDR3 reads CASSQAASGGGATQYF. Written as DNA, the CDR3 is TGTGCCAGCAGCCAAGCAGCTAGCGGGGGGGGTGCCACGCAGTATTTT.

This chain joins TRBV19 and TRBJ1-5; 8 bases match TRBD1. CDR3 length: 19 amino acids. Losses at the gene ends were 1 base for V and 3 bases for J; bases not matched to a gene: 14. Germline assignment: CDR1 LNHDA and CDR2 SQIVND (reference sequence). The CDR3 reads CASSIAAYSRTGFNQPQHF. DNA of the CDR3: TGTGCCAGTAGTATAGCAGCCTATTCCCGGACAGGGTTCAATCAGCCCCAGCATTTT.

This chain links TRBV9 with TRBJ2-1; 9 positions match TRBD2. The CDR3 has 16 residues. Germline V gene data show CDR1 as SGDLS and CDR2 as YYNGEE. V was pared by 4 bases and J by 8 bases, with 13 bases of the junction left unmatched. For the CDR3, the DNA is TGTGCCAGCAGCAACCCCAAGGCGGGGGGGAGCGATGAGCAGTTCTTC. It is translated as CASSNPKAGGSDEQFF.

The chain combines TRBV29-1 with TRBJ1-2; perhaps TRBD1 as D (5 bases). Looked up from germline, CDR1 is SQVTM and CDR2 is ANQGSEA. Trimming took off 3 bases at V and 5 bases at J, with 10 bases between the two ends. The CDR3 loop spans 12 amino acids. CDR3 loop: CSVDRVGYGYTF. In DNA, the CDR3 is TGCAGCGTTGACAGGGTCGGGTATGGCTACACCTTC.